This TCR beta chain was obtained from a study of blood T cell repertoires in COVID-19. Study-wide background: Donors in the United States, Italy and Spain gave samples during acute or convalescent COVID-19. Sources were T cells, B-cell-depleted T cells, or PBMCs; the material itself was cDNA or gDNA.

Study processing details: Reference gene primer amplification in the assay estimated nucleated cell counts. Here immunoSEQ multiplex PCR was the method, and the copy in TCRdb shows in-frame clones only, minus some. Clonal size and the V and J genes are those of that table, whereas D and trimming came from the DNA. The data hold 120,000 to 150,000 clones, with about nine tenths observed a single time. The CDR3 loop spans 16 amino acids. The V segment lost 6 bases and the J segment 2 bases; nucleotides outside the gene matches: 12. Germline assignment: CDR1 SNHLY and CDR2 FYNNEI. The receptor was isolated from a man aged 50 to 60 with active or convalescent COVID-19. The V gene is TRBV2, the J gene TRBJ2-7; 8 bases are shared with TRBD2. The sequencing input was peripheral blood. Here the CDR3 reads CASSPSGGLDTYEQYF. Here the CDR3 DNA reads TGTGCCAGCAGCCCCTCGGGGGGACTAGATACCTACGAGCAGTACTTC.